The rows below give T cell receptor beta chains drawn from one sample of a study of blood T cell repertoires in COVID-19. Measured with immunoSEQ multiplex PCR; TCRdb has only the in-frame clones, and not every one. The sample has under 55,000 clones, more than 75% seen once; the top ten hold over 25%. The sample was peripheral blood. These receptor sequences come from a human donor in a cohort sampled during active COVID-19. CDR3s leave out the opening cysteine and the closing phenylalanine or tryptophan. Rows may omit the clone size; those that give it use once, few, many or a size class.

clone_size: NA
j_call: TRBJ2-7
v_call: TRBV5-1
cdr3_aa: ASSLVGDRAYEQY

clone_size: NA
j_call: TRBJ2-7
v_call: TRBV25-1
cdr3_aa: ASSSRVSYEQY

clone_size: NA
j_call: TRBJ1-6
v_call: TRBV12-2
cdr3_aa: ASRLAGNRGCRNSPLH

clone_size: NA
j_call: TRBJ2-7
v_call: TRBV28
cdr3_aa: ASRIGQPYEQY

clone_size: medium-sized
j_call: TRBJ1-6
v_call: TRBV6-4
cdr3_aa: ASSPVGGDNSPLH

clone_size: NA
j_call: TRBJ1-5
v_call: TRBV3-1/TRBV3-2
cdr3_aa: ASSQGTMRSSSQH

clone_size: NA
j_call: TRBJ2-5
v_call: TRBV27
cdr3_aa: ASSLSRTSGKQETQY

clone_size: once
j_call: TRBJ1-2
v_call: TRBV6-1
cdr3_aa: ASSEASPRGSYGYT

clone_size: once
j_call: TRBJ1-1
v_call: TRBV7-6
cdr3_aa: ASSFIPPDREGYTEAF

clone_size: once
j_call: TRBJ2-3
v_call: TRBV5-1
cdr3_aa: ASSLTSSGSTDTQY

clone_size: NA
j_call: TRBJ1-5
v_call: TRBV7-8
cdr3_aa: ASSFRYQPQH

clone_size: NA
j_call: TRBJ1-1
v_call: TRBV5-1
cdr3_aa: ASSFRGSTEAF

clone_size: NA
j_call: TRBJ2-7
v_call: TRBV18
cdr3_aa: ASSPVASGSYEQY

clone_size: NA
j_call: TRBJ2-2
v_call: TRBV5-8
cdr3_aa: ASRRLKNTGELF

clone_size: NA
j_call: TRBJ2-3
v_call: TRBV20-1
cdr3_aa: SASFWAGGGTDTQY

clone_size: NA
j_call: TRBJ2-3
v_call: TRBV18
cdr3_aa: ASSPGQGRTDTQY

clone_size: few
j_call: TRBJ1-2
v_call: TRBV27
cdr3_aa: ASSLGGQTYGYT

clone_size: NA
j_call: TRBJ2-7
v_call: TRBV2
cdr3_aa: ANSGSQVEYEQY

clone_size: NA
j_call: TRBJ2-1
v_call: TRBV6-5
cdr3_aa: ASSEGLAGEHEQF

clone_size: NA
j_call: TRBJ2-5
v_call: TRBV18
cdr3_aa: ASSPNQAGSQETQY

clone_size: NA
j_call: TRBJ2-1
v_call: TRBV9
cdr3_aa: ASSPLRSGEYNEQF

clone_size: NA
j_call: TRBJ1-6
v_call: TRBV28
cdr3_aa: ASSLYISPLH

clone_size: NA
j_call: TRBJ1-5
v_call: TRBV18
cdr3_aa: ASSGQPNQPQH

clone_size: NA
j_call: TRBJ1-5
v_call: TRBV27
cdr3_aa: ASSLSGQSNQPQH

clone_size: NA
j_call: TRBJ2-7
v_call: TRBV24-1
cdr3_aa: ATSDPGQTYEQY

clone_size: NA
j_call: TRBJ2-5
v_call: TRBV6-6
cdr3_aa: ATAGPGETQY

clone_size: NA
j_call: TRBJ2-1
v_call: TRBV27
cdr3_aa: ASSPRLAGPSMYNEQF

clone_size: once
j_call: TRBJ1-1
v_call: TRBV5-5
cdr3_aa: ASSRRTGANTEAF

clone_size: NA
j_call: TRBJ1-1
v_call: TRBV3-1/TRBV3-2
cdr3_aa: ASSRYRSRDTEAF

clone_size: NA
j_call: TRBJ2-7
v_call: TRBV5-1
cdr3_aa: ASSSTGTENEQY

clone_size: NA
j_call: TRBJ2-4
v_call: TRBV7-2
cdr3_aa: ASSLADRGIRY

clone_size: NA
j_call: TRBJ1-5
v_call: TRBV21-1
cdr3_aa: ASSSRPGQESPQPQH